Listed below are T cell receptor beta chains from one sample, sequenced in a study of blood T cell repertoires in COVID-19. Generated by immunoSEQ multiplex PCR, the TCRdb table keeps only in-frame clones and is missing some. This sample has 130,000 or so clones, with 88% found just once. The sample was peripheral blood. These receptors came from a woman aged 60-75 years with acute or convalescent COVID-19. Each CDR3 is given with its conserved first and last residue. Fields, in order: J gene, D gene, clone size, V gene, CDR3 protein, CDR3 DNA. A D gene is named only where the DNA matches it firmly. Expanded clones get a size class; other rows say once, few or many, or leave the size out.

TRBJ1-6 . . TRBV7-3 CASSLESNSPLHF TGTGCCAGCAGCTTAGAGAGTAATTCACCCCTCCACTTT
TRBJ1-1 . once TRBV7-8 CASSLVQGTRRPNTEAFF TGTGCCAGCAGCTTAGTGCAGGGAACCCGCCGTCCGAACACTGAAGCTTTCTTT
TRBJ1-2 TRBD1 . TRBV2 CASSERIHPGTGVYGYTF TGTGCCAGCAGTGAACGGATCCATCCCGGGACAGGGGTCTATGGCTACACCTTC
TRBJ2-7 . . TRBV14 CASSPGGLLAPRPNEQYF TGTGCCAGCAGCCCAGGCGGGTTACTAGCTCCCCGTCCCAACGAGCAGTACTTC
TRBJ1-1 TRBD1 . TRBV9 CASSPRTGRNTEAFF TGTGCCAGCAGCCCGAGGACAGGGAGAAACACTGAAGCTTTCTTT
TRBJ2-3 TRBD1 . TRBV28 CASSPPTTGEDTQYF TGTGCCAGCAGTCCACCCACAACAGGGGAAGATACGCAGTATTTT
TRBJ1-1 TRBD1 . TRBV5-5 CASSLRDRNTEAFF TGTGCCAGCAGCTTGAGGGACAGAAACACTGAAGCTTTCTTT
TRBJ1-6 . . TRBV6-6 CASGGVLGSPLHF TGTGCCAGCGGGGGGGTTCTCGGTTCACCCCTCCACTTT
TRBJ1-5 . . TRBV30 CAWNPGHNHQPQHF TGTGCCTGGAACCCGGGACATAATCATCAGCCCCAGCATTTT
TRBJ1-2 . . TRBV4-1 CASSPGGLDYGYTF TGCGCCAGCAGCCCGGGGGGGCTGGACTATGGCTACACCTTC
TRBJ1-1 . . TRBV7-6 CASSLTSGRMNTEAFF TGTGCCAGCAGCCTGACTTCAGGGCGCATGAACACTGAAGCTTTCTTT
TRBJ2-3 . . TRBV19 CASSPTGSTDTQYF TGTGCCAGTAGTCCAACAGGGAGCACAGATACGCAGTATTTT
TRBJ1-1 . . TRBV5-1 CASSTSAGRNTEAFF TGCGCCAGCAGCACCTCCGCGGGGAGGAACACTGAAGCTTTCTTT
TRBJ1-2 . . TRBV6-5 CASSLGGQDYGYTF TGTGCCAGCAGTTTGGGGGGGCAGGACTATGGCTACACCTTC
TRBJ1-5 . . TRBV6-2/TRBV6-3 CASSFTGYQPQHF TGTGCCAGCAGTTTCACAGGATATCAGCCCCAGCATTTT
TRBJ2-1 . . TRBV6-2/TRBV6-3 CASSYGASYEQFF TGTGCCAGCAGTTACGGAGCCAGCTATGAGCAGTTCTTC
TRBJ2-7 TRBD2 once TRBV7-2 CASSSRASGGSYEQYF TGTGCCAGCAGCTCCCGGGCCAGCGGGGGTTCCTACGAGCAGTACTTC
TRBJ2-3 . . TRBV5-1 CASSLEGLRVPDTQYF TGCGCCAGCAGCTTGGAAGGTCTGAGGGTTCCAGATACGCAGTATTTT
TRBJ2-1 TRBD1 . TRBV20-1 CSAPQGNEQFF TGCAGTGCACCACAGGGGAATGAGCAGTTCTTC
TRBJ1-6 . . TRBV9 CASSVGQNSYNSPLHF TGTGCCAGCAGCGTAGGCCAGAACTCCTATAATTCACCCCTCCACTTT
TRBJ1-6 . . TRBV4-3 CASSQDRGDNSPLHF TGCGCCAGCAGCCAAGACCGGGGGGATAATTCACCCCTCCACTTT
TRBJ1-1 TRBD1 . TRBV30 CAWSAQGDTEAFF TGTGCCTGGAGTGCCCAGGGGGACACTGAAGCTTTCTTT